This T cell receptor (beta chain) was observed in a study of technical replicates of blood from a few donors. The CDR3 sequence is 17 residues long. Germline V gives CDR1 MGHRA, CDR2 YSYEKL. Trimming at V came to 4 bases and at J to 6 bases, leaving 11 bases not matched to a gene. Sequencing used immunoSEQ multiplex PCR; TCRdb keeps in-frame clones, though not all of them. The table shows approximately 80,000 clones, with around 91% occurring only once. The sequenced sample consisted of T cells isolated from PBMCs. The chain has TRBV4-1 and TRBJ2-1; 11 bases are a match to TRBD2. This receptor was obtained from a human donor in good health. The DNA of the CDR3 is TGCGCCAGCAGCCTAGAGGGTAGCGGGAGGGCCTCCAATGAGCAGTTCTTC. It codes for CASSLEGSGRASNEQFF.